Following are 23 T cell receptor beta chains from one sample sequenced in a study of blood T cell repertoires in COVID-19 (TCRdb year 2020). Libraries were built with the immunoSEQ multiplex PCR assay. Imported from immuneACCESS, the table was reduced by TCRdb to in-frame sequences with V and J called. These copies leave out some clones; in studies compared against another copy, an unresolved V gene accounts for under half, and the cause of the remainder is not known. This sample has 300,000 to 350,000 clones in its table, and roughly nine tenths of those were observed once. Roughly 4% of the sample belongs to the ten largest clones. The material sequenced was peripheral blood. Every receptor here comes from a woman between 55 and 75 years old with COVID-19, enrolled during active disease.

The chain uses TRBV5-6 and TRBJ1-2; 8 bases fit TRBD1. CDR3 length: 17 amino acids. Germline V gene lookup returns CDR1 SGHDT and CDR2 YYEEEE. V was clipped by 4 bases and J by 1 base; unmatched bases: 12. The CDR3 here is CASSRWTGLTGNYGYTF. The CDR3 region has the DNA TGTGCCAGCAGCCGCTGGACAGGGCTTACGGGTAACTATGGCTACACCTTC.

In regard to this clone: Other DNA sequences within the sample encode an identical CDR3. The V gene is TRBV28, the J gene TRBJ1-2, with TRBD1 as a possible D gene (6 bases). Per the germline V gene, CDR1 is MDHEN and CDR2 is SYDVKM. V lost 3 bases and J 8 bases, leaving 10 bases between the germline ends. The length of the CDR3 is 12 residues. The CDR3 spells CASSFRGYGYTF. CDR3 coding DNA: TGTGCCAGCAGTTTCAGGGGATACGGCTACACCTTC.

The V call is TRBV27, the J call TRBJ2-3, with TRBD1 as a possible D gene (6 bases). V lost 5 bases and J lost 4, with 19 bases in between. The CDR3 loop spans 16 amino acids. Germline CDR1 reads MNHEY; CDR2 reads SMNVEV (reference sequence). CDR3 coding DNA: TGTGCCAGCAGTCTTTGGGACACTAGGGGCCCAGATACGCAGTATTTT. This gives the protein CASSLWDTRGPDTQYF.

This clone was counted once. The V and J genes are TRBV13 and TRBJ2-7; TRBD2 matches at 13 bases. The ends lost 1 base at V and 3 bases at J; junction bases unmatched: 6. Per germline, CDR1 PRHDT and CDR2 FYEKMQ (reference sequence). The CDR3 contains 17 residues. CDR3 sequence reads: CASSLVTSGGPLYEQYF. CDR3 bases: TGTGCCAGCAGCTTAGTGACTAGCGGGGGGCCACTCTACGAGCAGTACTTC.

The rearrangement joins TRBV5-1 to TRBJ2-2; D is possibly TRBD1 (5 bases). V lost 0 bases and J 5 bases, leaving 14 bases between the germline ends. CDR1 and CDR2 from the germline V gene are SGHRS and YFSETQ. This CDR3 has 16 residues. CDR3: CASSLAAGFKTGELFF. For the CDR3, the DNA is TGCGCCAGCAGCTTGGCGGCAGGGTTTAAAACCGGGGAGCTGTTTTTT.

This clone occurred once. This chain joins TRBV28 and TRBJ1-2; 7 bases line up with TRBD1. Losses at the gene ends were 6 bases for V and 0 bases for J; bases not matched to a gene: 7. CDR3 length equals 15 residues. In germline, CDR1 is MDHEN, CDR2 SYDVKM. The CDR3 DNA reads as TGTGCCAGCAGACCTGGGACAGCCTCTAACTATGGCTACACCTTC. Its translation is CASRPGTASNYGYTF.

The V call is TRBV7-9, the J call TRBJ1-1; maybe TRBD1 (5 bases). The germline gives CDR1 SEHNR, CDR2 FQNEAQ (reference sequence). The ends were cut back, 5 bases at V and 1 base at J, with 11 bases in the middle. The CDR3 runs to 14 residues. DNA of the CDR3: TGTGCCAGCAGCCGTTTGGGGGGGAACACTGAAGCTTTCTTT. Translated, it gives CASSRLGGNTEAFF.

The V and J genes are TRBV7-2 and TRBJ1-6; maybe TRBD1 (5 bases). V lost 4 bases and J 9 bases, leaving 19 bases between the germline ends. Germline CDR1 is SGHTA and CDR2 is FQGNSA. CDR3 size: 16 residues. This chain's CDR3 is CASSSIRPPGGSPLHF. The CDR3 region has the DNA TGTGCCAGCAGCTCTATTCGACCGCCCGGGGGTTCACCCCTCCACTTT.

A note on this clone: Other DNA variants within this sample encode the same CDR3. This chain joins TRBV9 and TRBJ1-1, with a weak D call TRBD1 (6 bases). Germline V gene lookup returns CDR1 SGDLS and CDR2 YYNGEE. The CDR3 totals 14 residues. Trimming shortened V by 2 bases and J by 1 base, and 9 bases separated the two germline ends. CDR3 in DNA: TGTGCCAGCAGCGTTGGACAGCCGAACACTGAAGCTTTCTTT. This codes for CASSVGQPNTEAFF.

Only a few counts were recorded for this clone. The V gene is TRBV9, the J gene TRBJ1-2, with a tentative D call TRBD1 (5 bases). The germline V and J ends were trimmed by 4 bases and 5 bases, with 12 bases remaining between them. The CDR3 covers 13 residues. Germline V gene lookup returns CDR1 SGDLS and CDR2 YYNGEE. The CDR3 reads CASSSGAFYGYTF. CDR3 in DNA: TGTGCCAGCAGCTCTGGGGCCTTTTATGGCTACACCTTC. The whole variable domain, remainder taken from reference TRBV9 and TRBJ1-2, is DSGVTQTPKHLITATGQRVTLRCSPRSGDLSVYWYQQSLDQGLQFLIQYYNGEERAKGNILERFSAQQFPDLHSELNLSSLELGDSALYFCASSSGAFYGYTFGSGTRLTVV.

A few counts support this clone. The chain carries TRBV5-6 and TRBJ1-1; tentative D call: TRBD1 (5 bases). V dropped 1 base and J dropped 4 bases, with 8 bases sitting between them. The CDR3 runs to 13 residues. In germline, CDR1 is SGHDT, CDR2 YYEEEE. The CDR3 bases are TGTGCCAGCAGCTTGAGGGGCCTCACTGAAGCTTTCTTT. Its protein is CASSLRGLTEAFF.

CDR3 in DNA: TGTGCCAGCAGTTTGACAGGGGGCTTGGAAAAACTGTTTTTT. Encoded protein: CASSLTGGLEKLFF. This chain links TRBV28 with TRBJ1-4; 10 bases map to TRBD1. With 3 bases clipped from V and 8 bases from J, the junction kept 3 bases outside the gene matches. This CDR3 contains 14 residues. Germline V lookup: CDR1 MDHEN, CDR2 SYDVKM. The variable domain in full, with the rest retrieved from reference TRBV28 and TRBJ1-4, is DVKVTQSSRYLVKRTGEKVFLECVQDMDHENMFWYRQDPGLGLRLIYFSYDVKMKEKGDIPEGYSVSREKKERFSLILESASTNQTSMYLCASSLTGGLEKLFFGSGTQLSVL.

This chain uses TRBV3-1 (or the pseudogene TRBV3-2) with TRBJ1-2, with D perhaps matching TRBD1 (5 bases). CDR1 is LGHDT and CDR2 is YNNKEL in the germline V gene (reference sequence). The CDR3 contains 13 residues. V was shortened by 6 bases and J by 2 bases, with 10 bases between the two germline ends. This chain's CDR3 is CASSLRQNYGYTF. CDR3 nucleotide sequence: TGTGCCAGCAGTCTCCGACAGAACTATGGCTACACCTTC.

The rearrangement joins TRBV15 to TRBJ2-2, with TRBD2 identical over 10 bases. Trimming at V came to 1 base and at J to 7 bases, leaving 9 bases not matched to a gene. The CDR3 loop spans 17 amino acids. Looked up from germline, CDR1 is LNHNV and CDR2 is YYDKDF (reference sequence). The CDR3 bases are TGTGCCACCAGCAGAGCTGGAAGCGGGGGGGTTGGCGGGGAGCTGTTTTTT. This sequence encodes CATSRAGSGGVGGELFF.

The chain uses TRBV5-1 and TRBJ1-1, with 7 bases aligning to TRBD1. V shed 4 bases, J shed 0 bases, and the junction held 6 bases outside the gene matches. Germline V gives CDR1 SGHRS, CDR2 YFSETQ. This CDR3 comprises 15 residues. Here the CDR3 DNA reads TGCGCCAGCAGCCAACCCACAGGGGTGAACACTGAAGCTTTCTTT. It codes for CASSQPTGVNTEAFF.

This clone was observed a single time. The chain couples TRBV19 to TRBJ2-1; a weak D match, TRBD2 (6 bases). Germline CDR1 reads LNHDA; CDR2 reads SQIVND (reference sequence). The V end lost 3 bases, the J end lost 4 bases, and 13 bases lay between the germline ends. This CDR3 contains 15 residues. CDR3 residues: CASSMGPSVYNEQFF. CDR3 nucleotide sequence: TGTGCCAGTAGTATGGGGCCTAGCGTTTACAATGAGCAGTTCTTC. The complete variable domain, with remaining parts taken from reference TRBV19 and TRBJ2-1, reads DGGITQSPKYLFRKEGQNVTLSCEQNLNHDAMYWYRQDPGQGLRLIYYSQIVNDFQKGDIAEGYSVSREKKESFPLTVTSAQKNPTAFYLCASSMGPSVYNEQFFGPGTRLTVL.

The rearrangement links TRBV9 to TRBJ2-5; D possibly corresponds to TRBD2 (6 bases). The length of the CDR3 is 15 residues. V was clipped by 2 bases and J by 0 bases, with 11 bases between them. CDR1 and CDR2 (germline): SGDLS, YYNGEE. The CDR3 protein is CASSVFGGDQETQYF. The CDR3 nucleotides read TGTGCCAGCAGCGTCTTCGGGGGAGACCAAGAGACCCAGTACTTC.

This sequence joins TRBV6-2 or TRBV6-3 and TRBJ1-6; 7 bases fit TRBD1. The junction had 21 bases not matched to a gene; V was cut back by 6 bases and J by 10 bases. The CDR3 extends over 18 amino acids. Germline V gene lookup returns CDR1 MNHEY and CDR2 SVGEGT. CDR3 sequence: CASSPSYQGGWSGSPLHF. As DNA, the CDR3 is TGTGCCAGCAGCCCATCATACCAGGGGGGCTGGTCAGGATCACCCCTCCACTTT.

This CDR3 reads CASTRGLAAYEQYF. The DNA for the CDR3 is TGTGCCAGCACCCGGGGACTAGCGGCCTACGAGCAGTACTTC. The J gene is TRBJ2-7, the V gene TRBV6-5; 11 positions match TRBD2. J lost 2 bases, V lost 7 bases, and 4 bases had no gene match. The CDR3 is made up of 14 amino acids. The germline V gene encodes CDR1 MNHEY and CDR2 SVGAGI.

The chain joins TRBV7-6 to TRBJ1-5; D remains unclear. The length of the CDR3 is 17 residues. V was clipped by 1 base and J by 2 bases, with 15 bases between them. Germline V gene lookup returns CDR1 SGHVS and CDR2 FNYEAQ. The CDR3 nucleotides are TGTGCCAGCAGCTTAGAAGTAGACGGGGTTGGCAATCAGCCCCAGCATTTT. Translating it yields CASSLEVDGVGNQPQHF.

The chain employs TRBV5-1 and TRBJ2-2; weak D call: TRBD2 (5 bases). CDR1 SGHRS and CDR2 YFSETQ come from the germline V gene. V was cut by 0 bases and J by 10 bases, with 16 bases left in between. The CDR3 loop spans 15 amino acids. The CDR3 DNA reads TGCGCCAGCAGCTTGGCCAGAGGGAATAGGAAGGAGCTGTTTTTT. It yields the protein CASSLARGNRKELFF.

The chain couples TRBV5-1 to TRBJ2-7; 7 bases agree with TRBD1. The CDR3 covers 14 residues. The ends lost 4 bases at V and 0 bases at J; junction bases unmatched: 4. The germline V gene encodes CDR1 SGHRS and CDR2 YFSETQ. CDR3 coding DNA: TGCGCCAGCAGCCCCCGGGACAGCTCCTACGAGCAGTACTTC. This codes for CASSPRDSSYEQYF.

The rearrangement joins TRBV2 to TRBJ2-3, with 9 positions matching TRBD2. J lost 0 bases, V lost 4 bases, and 2 bases had no gene match. Looked up from germline, CDR1 is SNHLY and CDR2 is FYNNEI. The CDR3 spans 15 residues. CDR3 nucleotide sequence: TGTGCCAGCAGTGCGCTAGCGGGGAGCACAGATACGCAGTATTTT. Amino acids: CASSALAGSTDTQYF.